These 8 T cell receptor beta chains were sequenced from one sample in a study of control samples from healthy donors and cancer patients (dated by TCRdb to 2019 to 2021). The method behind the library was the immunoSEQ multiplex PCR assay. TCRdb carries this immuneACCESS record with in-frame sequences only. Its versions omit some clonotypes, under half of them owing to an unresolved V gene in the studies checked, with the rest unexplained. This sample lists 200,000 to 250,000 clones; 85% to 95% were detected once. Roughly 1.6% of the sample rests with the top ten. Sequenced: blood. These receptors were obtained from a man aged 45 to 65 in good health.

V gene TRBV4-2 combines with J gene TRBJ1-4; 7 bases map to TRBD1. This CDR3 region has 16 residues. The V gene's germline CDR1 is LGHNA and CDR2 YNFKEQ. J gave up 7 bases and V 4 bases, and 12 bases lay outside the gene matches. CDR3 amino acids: CASSLYDRDGGEKLFF. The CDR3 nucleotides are TGTGCCAGCAGCCTGTATGACAGGGACGGCGGTGAAAAACTGTTTTTT.

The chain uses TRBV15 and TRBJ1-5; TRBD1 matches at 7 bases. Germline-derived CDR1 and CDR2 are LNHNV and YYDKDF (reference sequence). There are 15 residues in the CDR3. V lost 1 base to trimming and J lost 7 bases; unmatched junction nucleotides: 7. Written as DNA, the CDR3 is TGTGCCACCAGCAGAGGGGAGGGGGCAAGGCAGCCCCAGCATTTT. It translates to CATSRGEGARQPQHF.

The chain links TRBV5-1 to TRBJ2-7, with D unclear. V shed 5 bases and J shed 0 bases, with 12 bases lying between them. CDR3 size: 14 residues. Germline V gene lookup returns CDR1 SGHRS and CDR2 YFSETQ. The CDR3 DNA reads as TGCGCCAGCAGTGAAACTCCGAGCTCCTACGAGCAGTACTTC. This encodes CASSETPSSYEQYF.

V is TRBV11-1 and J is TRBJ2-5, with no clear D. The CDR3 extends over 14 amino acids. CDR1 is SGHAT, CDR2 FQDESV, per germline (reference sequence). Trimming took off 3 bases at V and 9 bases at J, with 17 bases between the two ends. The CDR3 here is CASSFAVLDEAQYF. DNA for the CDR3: TGTGCCAGCAGCTTCGCCGTCTTGGATGAGGCCCAGTACTTC.

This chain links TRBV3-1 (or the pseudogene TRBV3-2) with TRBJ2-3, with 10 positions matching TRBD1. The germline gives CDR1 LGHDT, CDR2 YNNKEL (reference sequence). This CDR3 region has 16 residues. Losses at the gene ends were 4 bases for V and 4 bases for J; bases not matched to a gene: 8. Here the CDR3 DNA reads TGTGCCAGCAGCCGGCGACAGGGGGCTTCGGCAGATACGCAGTATTTT. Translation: CASSRRQGASADTQYF.

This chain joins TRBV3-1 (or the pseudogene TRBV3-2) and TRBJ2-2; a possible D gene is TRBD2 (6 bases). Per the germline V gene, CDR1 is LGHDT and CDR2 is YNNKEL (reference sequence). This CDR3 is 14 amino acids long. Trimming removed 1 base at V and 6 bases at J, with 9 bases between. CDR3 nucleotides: TGTGCCAGCAGCCAAGTGCGGGGAGCCGGGGAGCTGTTTTTT. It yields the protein CASSQVRGAGELFF.

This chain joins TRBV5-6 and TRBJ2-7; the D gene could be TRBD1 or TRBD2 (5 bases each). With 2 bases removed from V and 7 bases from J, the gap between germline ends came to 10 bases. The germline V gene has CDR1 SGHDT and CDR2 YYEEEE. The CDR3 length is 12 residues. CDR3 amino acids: CASSFGTGEQYV. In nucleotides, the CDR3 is TGTGCCAGCAGCTTCGGGACGGGAGAGCAGTACGTC.

CDR3 amino acids: CASSFGTGQTGNTIYF. As DNA, the CDR3 is TGTGCCAGCAGCTTTGGGACGGGACAGACTGGAAACACCATATATTTT. The chain employs TRBV5-5 and TRBJ1-3; 7 nucleotides agree with TRBD1. Germline lookup yields CDR1 SGHKS and CDR2 YYEKEE (reference sequence). Trimming removed 2 bases from V and 2 bases from J; junction bases left unmatched: 7. The CDR3 consists of 16 residues.